This TCR beta chain was sequenced in a study of Ad26.COV2.S vaccination and SARS-CoV-2 variants. About the study: By the intramuscular route, Ad26.COV2.S was given once, or twice 56 days apart.

V was clipped by 4 bases and J by 1 base, with 9 bases between them. Germline CDR1 reads KGHDR; CDR2 reads SFDVKD. The length of the CDR3 is 14 residues. A word on this clone: What it binds is not known.

Sequenced by immunoSEQ multiplex PCR; TCRdb stores in-frame clones only, minus some. The table includes fewer than 400,000 clones, about nine tenths detected once. Study conclusions and caveats: Vaccinees showed greater spike-specific TCR breadth than placebo recipients.

Treatment here: roughly 19 received Ad26.COV2.S at low or high dose, single or two shots; a few received placebo; per-sample allocation not given. It was on day 63 after the first vaccine or placebo injection that samples were taken. Donor was an adult aged 18-55 years in Boston. V and J are TRBV24-1 and TRBJ1-2; unclear D gene. The input for sequencing was peripheral blood, taken in a trial of Ad26.COV2.S vaccine versus placebo. This sequence was found in a person between 18 and 65 years old who received the Ad26.COV2.S COVID-19 vaccine or a placebo. The CDR3 DNA follows: TGTGCCACCAGTGACCAGGCCTTTAACTATGGCTACACCTTC. Amino acid sequence: CATSDQAFNYGYTF.